These 17 T cell receptor beta chains originate from one sample sequenced in a study of CD8+ T cells in alopecia areata. As the sequencing template, cDNA was produced by extracting RNA and reverse transcribing it. The assay was immunoSEQ multiplex PCR, and TCRdb's table has in-frame clones only and misses some. The sample lists more than 200,000 clones, just over 65% seen once, with around 1.2% in the top ten. Treatment of the sample: oral pan-JAK inhibitor, 5-10 mg twice daily. This specimen was CD4+ T cells sorted from blood, taken at approximately week 42, from a patient treated with tofacitinib. Receptors were obtained from a human donor with alopecia areata.

The V gene is TRBV19, the J gene TRBJ2-4, with unresolved D. CDR1 is LNHDA, CDR2 SQIVND, per germline (reference sequence). This CDR3 comprises 16 residues. V lost 0 bases and J 0 bases, leaving 9 bases between the germline ends. The CDR3 spells CASSIDVDIAKNIQYF. As DNA, the CDR3 is TGTGCCAGTAGTATAGATGTGGATATAGCCAAAAACATTCAGTACTTC. Full variable domain (remainder filled in from reference TRBV19 and TRBJ2-4): DGGITQSPKYLFRKEGQNVTLSCEQNLNHDAMYWYRQDPGQGLRLIYYSQIVNDFQKGDIAEGYSVSREKKESFPLTVTSAQKNPTAFYLCASSIDVDIAKNIQYFGAGTRLSVL.

This clone was found many times. The V gene is TRBV2, the J gene TRBJ2-7; perhaps TRBD1 as D (6 bases). Trimming shortened V by 5 bases and J by 5 bases, and 10 bases separated the two germline ends. This CDR3 has 12 amino acids. The germline V gene encodes CDR1 SNHLY and CDR2 FYNNEI. CDR3 sequence reads: CASSRTEDEQYF. DNA of the CDR3: TGTGCCAGCAGTAGGACAGAAGACGAGCAGTACTTC.

The gene calls are TRBV2 and TRBJ2-3; D might be TRBD2 (6 bases). Per the germline V gene, CDR1 is SNHLY and CDR2 is FYNNEI. This CDR3 is 14 amino acids long. Trimming shortened V by 8 bases and J by 6 bases, and 18 bases separated the two germline ends. CDR3 bases: TGTGCCAGCTCCGGGACTCACTCCGGGGATACGCAGTATTTT. Its translation is CASSGTHSGDTQYF.

The rearrangement joins TRBV19 to TRBJ1-6; 8 bases are shared with TRBD1. CDR1 is LNHDA, CDR2 SQIVND, per germline (reference sequence). The CDR3 sequence is 16 residues long. Unmatched junction bases numbered 9, after V lost 6 bases and J lost 5 bases. CDR3 sequence reads: CASSPGQGLDNSPLHF. CDR3 in DNA: TGTGCCAGTAGCCCAGGACAGGGTTTGGATAATTCACCCCTCCACTTT.

The table lists this clone with a few counts. V gene TRBV7-9 combines with J gene TRBJ2-1; TRBD2 is a possible D gene (5 bases). The CDR3 runs to 13 residues. The ends were cut back, 3 bases at V and 7 bases at J, with 10 bases in the middle. Germline CDR1 and CDR2: SEHNR and FQNEAQ (reference sequence). The CDR3 here is CASSFLARNEQFF. As DNA, the CDR3 is TGTGCCAGCAGCTTCTTAGCGCGAAATGAGCAGTTCTTC.

The chain's CDR3 is CSVEDRPNQPQHF. CDR3 bases: TGCAGCGTTGAGGACAGACCTAATCAGCCCCAGCATTTT. V is TRBV29-1 and J is TRBJ1-5; D may be TRBD1 (6 bases). The CDR3 extends over 13 amino acids. Trimming shortened V by 3 bases and J by 4 bases, and 10 bases separated the two germline ends. Per the germline V gene, CDR1 is SQVTM and CDR2 is ANQGSEA. Full variable domain (rest looked up from reference TRBV29-1 and TRBJ1-5): SAVISQKPSRDICQRGTSLTIQCQVDSQVTMMFWYRQQPGQSLTLIATANQGSEATYESGFVIDKFPISRPNLTFSTLTVSNMSPEDSSIYLCSVEDRPNQPQHFGDGTRLSIL.

The V gene is TRBV4-1, the J gene TRBJ1-6, with a possible D match to TRBD1 (5 bases). The ends were cut back, 1 base at V and 2 bases at J, with 6 bases in the middle. The germline V gene encodes CDR1 MGHRA and CDR2 YSYEKL. CDR3 length: 15 amino acids. CDR3 coding DNA: TGCGCCAGCAGCCAAGGGGGGACCTATAATTCACCCCTCCACTTT. Protein product: CASSQGGTYNSPLHF.

This clone was counted between two and nine times. V usage is TRBV18 and J usage is TRBJ1-5, with no clear D. V was cut by 3 bases and J by 0 bases, with 18 bases left in between. This CDR3 spans 18 amino acids. The germline V gene has CDR1 KGHSH and CDR2 LQKENI. The CDR3 protein is CASSPALAGGISNQPQHF. The CDR3 nucleotides read TGTGCCAGCTCACCCGCATTGGCCGGAGGGATTAGCAATCAGCCCCAGCATTTT.

The genes are TRBV7-9 and TRBJ1-2; the D is unclear. The V end lost 5 bases, the J end lost 2 bases, and 15 bases lay between the germline ends. Per germline, CDR1 SEHNR and CDR2 FQNEAQ (reference sequence). The length of the CDR3 is 15 residues. The CDR3 coding sequence is TGTGCCAGCAGCGCTCCCTTCATGGGGAACTATGGCTACACCTTC. This codes for CASSAPFMGNYGYTF.

The table lists this clone with a few counts. This chain connects TRBV7-9 to TRBJ1-6, with D unresolved. The CDR3 sequence is 13 residues long. CDR1 and CDR2 (germline): SEHNR, FQNEAQ (reference sequence). Trimming removed 1 base at V and 10 bases at J, with 8 bases between. CDR3 in DNA: TGTGCCAGCAGCTTAGTTAGAGACTCACCCCTCCACTTT. This encodes CASSLVRDSPLHF.

The rearrangement joins TRBV5-1 to TRBJ2-3, with 9 bases matching TRBD1. Germline lookup yields CDR1 SGHRS and CDR2 YFSETQ. V shed 0 bases, J shed 6 bases, and the junction held 5 bases outside the gene matches. This CDR3 spans 15 amino acids. In DNA, the CDR3 is TGCGCCAGCAGCTTGGAGGGACAGGGCTTTGATACGCAGTATTTT. Its translation: CASSLEGQGFDTQYF.

V gene TRBV5-1 combines with J gene TRBJ1-6; 7 positions agree with TRBD1. J gave up 6 bases and V 2 bases, and 8 bases lay outside the gene matches. Germline V gene data show CDR1 as SGHRS and CDR2 as YFSETQ. CDR3 length: 16 amino acids. The DNA of the CDR3 is TGCGCCAGCAGCTTAGCATCCGGGACAGTTAATTCACCCCTCCACTTT. Translated: CASSLASGTVNSPLHF.

V usage is TRBV29-1 and J usage is TRBJ2-7; weak D call: TRBD2 (6 bases). This CDR3 region has 15 residues. In germline, CDR1 is SQVTM, CDR2 ANQGSEA. Deletions cut 7 bases from V and 4 bases from J, with 23 bases between. CDR3 bases: TGCAGCGCTAACATTCTTAAGGTGGCGGGATACGAGCAGTACTTC. Translating gives CSANILKVAGYEQYF.

The rearrangement links TRBV6-5 to TRBJ1-1; 7 bases agree with TRBD1. The CDR3 sequence is 15 residues long. From germline, CDR1 is MNHEY and CDR2 SVGAGI. V shed 5 bases, J shed 11 bases, and the junction held 17 bases outside the gene matches. The CDR3 loop is CASSRRQGVGASAFF. Here the CDR3 DNA reads TGTGCCAGCAGTAGGAGACAGGGTGTAGGGGCCTCGGCTTTCTTT.

The CDR3 DNA follows: TGTGCCTGGACCCACCATCCTACAGGCCCGGAGCAGTACTTC. Residues: CAWTHHPTGPEQYF. The V gene is TRBV30, the J gene TRBJ2-4; possibly TRBD1 for D (5 bases). Germline V gene sequence: CDR1 GTSNPN, CDR2 SVGIG (reference sequence). V dropped 4 bases and J dropped 13 bases, with 23 bases sitting between them. CDR3 length equals 14 residues.

The chain combines TRBV7-3 with TRBJ2-1; D gene unclear. Germline CDR1 and CDR2: SGHTA and FQGTGA. The V and J ends lost 4 bases and 8 bases respectively, with 18 bases between them. The CDR3 covers 15 residues. DNA for the CDR3: TGTGCCAGCAGCTCATCGGGCCTCCCCCACGATGAGCAGTTCTTC. It is translated as CASSSSGLPHDEQFF.

The genes are TRBV5-1 and TRBJ2-1; D possibly uses TRBD1 or TRBD2 (5 bases each). The CDR3 runs to 15 residues. The ends were cut back, 5 bases at V and 8 bases at J, with 20 bases in the middle. Germline V gene data show CDR1 as SGHRS and CDR2 as YFSETQ. The CDR3 loop is CASSAGRSLGDEQFF. Written as DNA, the CDR3 is TGCGCCAGCAGTGCGGGCCGGTCTTTAGGGGATGAGCAGTTCTTC. Looking up the rest from reference TRBV5-1 and TRBJ2-1 gives the full variable domain: KAGVTQTPRYLIKTRGQQVTLSCSPISGHRSVSWYQQTPGQGLQFLFEYFSETQRNKGNFPGRFSGRQFSNSRSEMNVSTLELGDSALYLCASSAGRSLGDEQFFGPGTRLTVL.